The sequence of this T cell receptor (beta chain) was determined in a study of blood T cells in healthy people across ages. Study-level points and caveats: When one million T cells were used, diversity estimates were thought to be underestimates. Roughly linearly, TCR beta diversity per million T cells fell as age increased.

A word on this clonotype: Its target is unknown.

Trimming left V 3 bases short and J 2 bases short, with 11 bases between. Germline V gene data show CDR1 as MNHEY and CDR2 as SVGEGT. CDR3 length equals 14 residues. It was with a sample-barcoded 5' primer and a J-beta primer mix that a second PCR of about 7 to 12 cycles was run. One entry per CDR3 protein, called by TCRdb with MiXCR from the 5' RACE reads. The sample includes around 1,500,000 distinct CDR3 sequences, roughly 40% of them seen just once. The chain has TRBV6-2 or TRBV6-3 and TRBJ2-7, with D possibly TRBD1 on 6 matching bases. Sequences were obtained from blood. The sequence was collected from a woman aged 18 to 35 in good health. The CDR3 nucleotides read TGTGCCAGCAGTTATTTTGGACAGACCTACGAGCAGTACTTC. Protein: CASSYFGQTYEQYF.